One sample yielded the 20 T cell receptor beta chains listed below, sequenced in a study of graft-versus-host responses after intestinal transplantation. Processing was applied to graft tissue in order to liberate intraepithelial and lamina propria lymphocytes. Sequencing was performed with immunoSEQ multiplex PCR; in TCRdb, only in-frame clones are kept and a portion is missing. This sample has roughly 36,000 clones; about nine tenths occur once, and the top ten carry roughly 18%. This material consisted of ileum tissue, taken around 190 days after intestinal transplant. The receptors originated from a human patient who received an intestinal transplant, so some T cells may come from the graft donor.

In regard to this clone: One end of the junction is discordant with germline, which a read error may explain. The chain employs TRBV6-5 and TRBJ1-2; 8 nucleotides line up with TRBD1. The germline V gene has CDR1 MNHEY and CDR2 SVGAGI. The CDR3 spans 14 residues. CDR3 coding DNA: TGTGCCAGCAGCTACTCAGGGGGCGGGAATGGCTACACCTTC. Its protein product is CASSYSGGGNGYTF.

The V gene is TRBV7-6, the J gene TRBJ2-6, with 7 bases that match TRBD1. The CDR3 length is 17 residues. J gave up 4 bases and V 0 bases, and 6 bases lay outside the gene matches. Germline assignment: CDR1 SGHVS and CDR2 FNYEAQ. This CDR3 is CASSLAVTGTGANVLTF. The CDR3 DNA follows: TGTGCCAGCAGCTTAGCGGTGACAGGGACCGGGGCCAACGTCCTGACTTTC. The variable domain in full, with the rest retrieved from reference TRBV7-6 and TRBJ2-6, is GAGVSQSPRYKVTKRGQDVALRCDPISGHVSLYWYRQALGQGPEFLTYFNYEAQQDKSGLPNDRFSAERPEGSISTLTIQRTEQRDSAMYRCASSLAVTGTGANVLTFGAGSRLTVL.

This clone occurred a few times. The gene calls are TRBV5-1 and TRBJ2-2; D perhaps matches TRBD2 (6 bases). V gave up 6 bases and J gave up 0 bases, with 9 bases separating them. This CDR3 is 14 amino acids long. The germline CDR1 and CDR2 sequences are SGHRS and YFSETQ. The CDR3 DNA reads as TGCGCCAGCACCGCGGGGACGAACACCGGGGAGCTGTTTTTT. Its protein product is CASTAGTNTGELFF.

This clone occurred once. The V and J genes are TRBV11-2 and TRBJ1-6, with D unclear. Trimming removed 5 bases from V and 0 bases from J, with 2 bases in between. CDR3 size: 13 residues. The germline gives CDR1 SGHAT, CDR2 FQNNGV. In DNA form, the CDR3 reads TGTGCCAGCAGCCACTCCTATAATTCACCCCTCCACTTT. Translation: CASSHSYNSPLHF.

The chain combines TRBV7-9 with TRBJ1-4; the D gene is possibly TRBD1 (6 bases). The germline V gene encodes CDR1 SEHNR and CDR2 FQNEAQ (reference sequence). V was shortened by 5 bases and J by 5 bases, with 18 bases between the two germline ends. The CDR3 spans 16 residues. DNA for the CDR3: TGTGCCAGCAGCCCGCAAACAGGGTTCAGGAATGAAAAACTGTTTTTT. Translating gives CASSPQTGFRNEKLFF.

The gene calls are TRBV6-6 and TRBJ1-3, with D possibly TRBD1 on 5 matching bases. CDR1 is MNHNY, CDR2 SVGAGI, per germline (reference sequence). The length of the CDR3 is 15 residues. With 5 bases removed from V and 0 bases from J, the gap between germline ends came to 11 bases. The CDR3 protein is CASSRDPISGNTIYF. CDR3 sequence (DNA): TGTGCCAGCAGTCGGGACCCAATCTCTGGAAACACCATATATTTT.

The chain links TRBV5-4 to TRBJ1-2; TRBD1 is a possible D gene (5 bases). CDR1 and CDR2 from the germline V gene are SGHNT and YYREEE (reference sequence). The CDR3 totals 18 residues. The V and J ends lost 0 bases and 5 bases respectively, with 23 bases between them. Here the CDR3 reads CASSLDLGRASDRYGYTF. CDR3 sequence (DNA): TGTGCCAGCAGCTTGGATCTTGGCAGGGCATCCGATCGGTATGGCTACACCTTC.

The genes are TRBV12-2 and TRBJ1-5. TRBV12-2 is classified as a pseudogene. The CDR3 spans 16 residues. CDR3 DNA sequence: TGTGCAAGTCGCTCCCCCGAGGGGAGAGCCAATCAGCCCCAGCATTTT. Protein: CASRSPEGRANQPQHF.

The chain is built from TRBV7-9 and TRBJ1-1; D unclear. The CDR3 runs to 13 residues. V was pared by 5 bases and J by 8 bases, with 15 bases between. Germline loops: CDR1 SEHNR, CDR2 FQNEAQ (reference sequence). The CDR3 nucleotides read TGTGCCAGCAGCCCCACCCGGACGGGGGAAGCTTTCTTT. Protein: CASSPTRTGEAFF.

The chain uses TRBV6-1 and TRBJ1-2; the match to TRBD1 covers 7 bases. The CDR3 runs to 15 residues. V gave up 4 bases and J gave up 4 bases; unmatched junction bases: 9. CDR1 and CDR2 from the germline V gene are MNHNS and SASEGT. The CDR3 sequence is CASSAPRGLSYGYTF. CDR3 DNA: TGTGCCAGCAGTGCTCCGAGGGGGCTGTCCTATGGCTACACCTTC.

This chain joins TRBV9 and TRBJ1-6; 7 positions agree with TRBD1. The V gene end was trimmed by 3 bases and the J gene end by 7 bases; junction bases not matched to a gene: 10. CDR3 length equals 16 residues. Germline CDR1 and CDR2: SGDLS and YYNGEE. As DNA, the CDR3 is TGTGCCAGCAGCGCCCCGACAGGGAGCCCCAATTCACCCCTCCACTTT. This gives the protein CASSAPTGSPNSPLHF. The full variable domain, its missing parts supplied by reference TRBV9 and TRBJ1-6, is DSGVTQTPKHLITATGQRVTLRCSPRSGDLSVYWYQQSLDQGLQFLIQYYNGEERAKGNILERFSAQQFPDLHSELNLSSLELGDSALYFCASSAPTGSPNSPLHFGNGTRLTVT.

The chain has TRBV7-9 and TRBJ2-3, with TRBD2 matching over 10 bases. Looked up from germline, CDR1 is SEHNR and CDR2 is FQNEAQ (reference sequence). The CDR3 consists of 16 residues. V dropped 5 bases and J dropped 5; count of bases not matched to a gene: 10. Here the CDR3 DNA reads TGTGCCAGCAGCCCCCCCAGCGGGAGGGCCGAAGATACGCAGTATTTT. This codes for CASSPPSGRAEDTQYF.

The V and J genes are TRBV2 and TRBJ2-2; D may be TRBD1 (5 bases). The CDR3 runs 14 residues. V lost 2 bases to trimming and J lost 5 bases, with 9 bases between them. Looked up from germline, CDR1 is SNHLY and CDR2 is FYNNEI. CDR3 nucleotides: TGTGCCAGCAGTGAAAGGGGTTCTACCGGGGAGCTGTTTTTT. Its translation: CASSERGSTGELFF.

The chain joins TRBV5-1 to TRBJ1-6, with 8 nucleotides matching TRBD1. Trimming at V came to 0 bases and at J to 2 bases, leaving 4 bases not matched to a gene. The CDR3 extends over 17 amino acids. Per germline, CDR1 SGHRS and CDR2 YFSETQ. The CDR3 spells CASSLGTGSPYNSPLHF. In DNA, the CDR3 is TGCGCCAGCAGCTTGGGGACAGGGTCACCCTATAATTCACCCCTCCACTTT.

V usage is TRBV30 and J usage is TRBJ1-2; D unresolved. V was trimmed by 0 bases and J by 8 bases, leaving 13 bases between them. This CDR3 has 13 residues. Germline assignment: CDR1 GTSNPN and CDR2 SVGIG (reference sequence). CDR3 nucleotide sequence: TGTGCCTGGAGTGTACAAGTCCACGAGGGCTACACCTTC. This sequence encodes CAWSVQVHEGYTF. Using reference TRBV30 and TRBJ1-2 for the parts outside the CDR3, the full variable domain is SQTIHQWPATLVQPVGSPLSLECTVEGTSNPNLYWYRQAAGRGLQLLFYSVGIGQISSEVPQNLSASRPQDRQFILSSKKLLLSDSGFYLCAWSVQVHEGYTFGSGTRLTVV.

The chain has TRBV29-1 and TRBJ2-2; TRBD2 aligns across 13 bases. Per germline, CDR1 SQVTM and CDR2 ANQGSEA. The CDR3 spans 16 residues. After removal of 4 bases from V and 8 bases from J, the junction contained 10 bases not matched to a gene. The CDR3 DNA is TGCAGCGTTGGCGGACTAGCGGGAGAGGGTGGGGGGGAGCTGTTTTTT. It codes for CSVGGLAGEGGGELFF.

The chain couples TRBV5-6 to TRBJ2-3; D ambiguous. Germline V lookup: CDR1 SGHDT, CDR2 YYEEEE. The CDR3 is made up of 11 amino acids. V shed 4 bases and J shed 5 bases, with 5 bases lying between them. The CDR3 bases are TGTGCCAGCAGCAGGAGAGATACGCAGTATTTT. Amino acid sequence: CASSRRDTQYF.

The chain employs TRBV19 and TRBJ2-1; a possible D gene is TRBD1 (6 bases). Germline lookup yields CDR1 LNHDA and CDR2 SQIVND (reference sequence). Trimming cost V 5 bases and J 8 bases, with 19 bases left between them. This CDR3 contains 15 residues. CDR3 sequence: CASSQQGRGVYEQFF. The CDR3 nucleotides read TGTGCCAGTAGTCAGCAGGGGCGTGGGGTTTATGAGCAGTTCTTC.

A few counts support this clone. This sequence joins TRBV6-1 and TRBJ1-2; D possibly corresponds to TRBD1 (6 bases). V lost 4 bases and J 2 bases, leaving 11 bases between the germline ends. CDR1 and CDR2 from the germline V gene are MNHNS and SASEGT. The CDR3 covers 14 residues. The CDR3 region has the DNA TGTGCCAGCAGTGTAATTCAGGGGAACTATGGCTACACCTTC. Translated: CASSVIQGNYGYTF.

The gene calls are TRBV5-8 and TRBJ1-2; weak D call: TRBD1 (6 bases). CDR3 length equals 15 residues. Between the trimmed V and J ends, which lost 0 bases and 3 bases, there was a span of 12 bases. CDR1 is SGHTS and CDR2 is YDEGEE in the germline V gene. CDR3 nucleotides: TGTGCCAGCAGCTTGGGGCAGGGGAGAGACTATGGCTACACCTTC. It encodes CASSLGQGRDYGYTF. Using reference TRBV5-8 and TRBJ1-2 for the parts outside the CDR3, the full variable domain is EAGVTQSPTHLIKTRGQQATLRCSPISGHTSVYWYQQALGLGLQFLLWYDEGEERNRGNFPPRFSGRQFPNYSSELNVNALELEDSALYLCASSLGQGRDYGYTFGSGTRLTVV.